This T cell receptor beta chain was sequenced in a study of T cell repertoires and HLA-DP antigens. The primer mix covered 54 TRBV segments and 13 TRBJ segments. Pre-culture CD4+ samples were sequenced deeply, targeting around 200,000 T cell genomes. Data came from immunoSEQ multiplex PCR; TCRdb stores just in-frame clones and leaves some out. The table records approximately 90,000 clones, around nine tenths of them present only once. As concerns this clone: Antigen unknown.

Trimming stripped 5 bases from V and 2 bases from J, with 11 bases between. This CDR3 contains 13 residues. Germline assignment: CDR1 SGHRS and CDR2 YFSETQ. V gene TRBV5-1 combines with J gene TRBJ2-7, with D possibly being TRBD1 or TRBD2 (5 bases each). The sequence was collected from a man over 45 in good health and CMV-seronegative. The sequencing input was CD4+ T cells from PBMCs. CDR3 sequence (DNA): TGCGCCAGCAGTCGGGACGGTCCCTACGAGCAGTACTTC. Translated: CASSRDGPYEQYF. The variable domain in full, completed from reference TRBV5-1 and TRBJ2-7, reads KAGVTQTPRYLIKTRGQQVTLSCSPISGHRSVSWYQQTPGQGLQFLFEYFSETQRNKGNFPGRFSGRQFSNSRSEMNVSTLELGDSALYLCASSRDGPYEQYFGPGTRLTVT.